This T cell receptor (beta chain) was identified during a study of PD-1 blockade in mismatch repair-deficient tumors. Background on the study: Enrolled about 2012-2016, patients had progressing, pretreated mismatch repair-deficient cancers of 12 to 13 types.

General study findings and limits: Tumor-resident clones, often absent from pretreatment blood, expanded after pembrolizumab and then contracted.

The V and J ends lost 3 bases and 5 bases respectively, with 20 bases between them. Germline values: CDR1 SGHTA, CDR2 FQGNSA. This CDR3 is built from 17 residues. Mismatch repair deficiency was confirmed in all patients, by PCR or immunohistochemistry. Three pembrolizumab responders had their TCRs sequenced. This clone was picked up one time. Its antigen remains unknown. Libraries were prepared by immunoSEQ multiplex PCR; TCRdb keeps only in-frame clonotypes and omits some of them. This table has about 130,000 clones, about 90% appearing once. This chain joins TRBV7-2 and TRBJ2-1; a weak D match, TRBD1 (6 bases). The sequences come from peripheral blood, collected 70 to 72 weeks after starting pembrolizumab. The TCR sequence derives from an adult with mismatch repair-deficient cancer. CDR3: CASSLGQGPLSHNEQFF. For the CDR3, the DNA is TGTGCCAGCAGCTTGGGCCAGGGGCCTTTAAGCCACAATGAGCAGTTCTTC.